The TCR beta chain under discussion was sequenced for a study of T cell responses to AZD1222 COVID-19 vaccine. CDR3 length equals 12 residues. The germline V gene has CDR1 LGHDT and CDR2 YNNKEL (reference sequence). The V gene lost 6 bases and the J gene lost 7 bases, with 12 bases spanning the gap. The repertoire was sequenced with immunoSEQ multiplex PCR; TCRdb's copy has only in-frame clones and lacks some. Among about 110,000 clones listed, 88% were seen once. The sequences come from peripheral blood, collected on day 0 of MenACWY control vaccination. The TCR was taken from an adult in good health. The chain has TRBV3-1 (or the pseudogene TRBV3-2) and TRBJ1-2; no clear D gene. The CDR3, as DNA: TGTGCCAGCAGTCAACCCACGCTTGGCTACACCTTC. Its protein is CASSQPTLGYTF.